This record looks at one T cell receptor (beta chain) sequence and its context. All the donors were Caucasian adults who lived in Nashville, Tennessee. Naive CD4+ cells were CD45RA-selected; the remaining cells were memory. The CDR3 is 13 amino acids. The germline V gene encodes CDR1 ENHRY and CDR2 SYGVKD. Trimming removed 10 bases from V and 3 bases from J, with 12 bases in between. Using immunoSEQ multiplex PCR, the repertoire was profiled, and TCRdb retains in-frame clones only, with some absent. In the table there are approximately 2,300,000 clones, less than 95% of which are singletons. This sample is drawn from a study of shared clonotypes between healthy human individuals.

Material: naive CD4+ T cells from PBMCs. The subset: CD45RA+ positively selected. The V and J genes are TRBV10-3 and TRBJ1-4; D is undetermined. This clonotype was sampled from a man younger than 35 in good health. Some clones in this sample may be carry-over from other donors' samples. The CDR3 loop reads CATRPNSNEKLFF. The CDR3 DNA sequence: TGTGCCACCCGACCCAATTCTAATGAAAAACTGTTTTTT.